This T cell receptor beta chain originates from a study of T cells in Graves' hyperthyroidism and ophthalmopathy. From RNA transcripts, TCR beta CDR3 regions were amplified. A first-round RT-PCR of the TCR CDR3 used the HTBI primer set. TCRdb passed the multiplex PCR reads through MiXCR, listing each CDR3 protein once. Here the sample spans fewer than 200,000 distinct CDR3 sequences, over 15% being singletons. Overall study findings and caveats: Blood also carried most thyroid clonotypes expanded above 0.001.

This clonotype was seen at least ten times. Its cognate antigen is unknown. The length of the CDR3 is 14 residues. Between the trimmed V and J ends, which lost 7 bases and 0 bases, there was a span of 11 bases. The TCR sequence derives from a woman aged 45-65 years with Graves' hyperthyroidism. This chain connects TRBV12-3 or TRBV12-4 to TRBJ2-3; D possibly corresponds to TRBD2 (6 bases). Input material: blood. This chain's CDR3 is CASTGGASTDTQYF. CDR3 coding DNA: TGTGCCAGCACTGGCGGGGCGAGCACAGATACGCAGTATTTT.